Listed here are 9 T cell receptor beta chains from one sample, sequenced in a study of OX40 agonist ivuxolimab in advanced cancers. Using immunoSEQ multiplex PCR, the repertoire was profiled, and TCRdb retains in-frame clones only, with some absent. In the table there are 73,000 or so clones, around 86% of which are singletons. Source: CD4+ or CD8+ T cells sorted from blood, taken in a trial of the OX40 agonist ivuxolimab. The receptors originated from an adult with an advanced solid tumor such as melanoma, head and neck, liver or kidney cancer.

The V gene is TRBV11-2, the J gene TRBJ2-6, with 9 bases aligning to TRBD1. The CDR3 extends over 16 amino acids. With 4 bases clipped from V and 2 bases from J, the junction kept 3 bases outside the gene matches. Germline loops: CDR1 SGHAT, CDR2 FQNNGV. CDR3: CASSSYRGPGANVLTF. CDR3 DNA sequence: TGTGCCAGCAGCTCCTACAGGGGGCCTGGGGCCAACGTCCTGACTTTC.

CDR3 coding DNA: TGTGCCAGCAGTACAGGGGATCAGCCCCAGCATTTT. It encodes CASSTGDQPQHF. J is TRBJ1-5 and V is TRBV6-5; 7 nucleotides line up with TRBD1. V shed 5 bases and J 5 bases; nucleotides not matched to a gene: 0. Germline V gives CDR1 MNHEY, CDR2 SVGAGI. This CDR3 contains 12 residues.

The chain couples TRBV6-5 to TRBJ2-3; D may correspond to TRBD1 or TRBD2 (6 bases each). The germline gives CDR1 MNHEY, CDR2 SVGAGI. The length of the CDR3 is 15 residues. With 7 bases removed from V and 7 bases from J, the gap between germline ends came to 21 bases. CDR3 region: CASKQGLSTPYTQYF. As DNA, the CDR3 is TGTGCCAGCAAACAGGGACTCTCCACTCCATATACGCAGTATTTT.

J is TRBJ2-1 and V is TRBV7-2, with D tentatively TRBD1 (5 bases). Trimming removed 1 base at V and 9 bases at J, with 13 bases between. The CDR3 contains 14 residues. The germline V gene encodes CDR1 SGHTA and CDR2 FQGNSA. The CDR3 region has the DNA TGTGCCAGCAGCTTAGTGCCAGGGATCCGTGAGCAGTTCTTC. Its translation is CASSLVPGIREQFF.

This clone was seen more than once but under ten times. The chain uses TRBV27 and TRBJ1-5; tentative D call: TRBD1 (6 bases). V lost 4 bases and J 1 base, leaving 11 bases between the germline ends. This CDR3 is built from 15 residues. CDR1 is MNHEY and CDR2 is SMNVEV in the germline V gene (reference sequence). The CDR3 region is CASSSNRESNQPQHF. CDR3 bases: TGTGCCAGCAGTTCAAACAGGGAGAGCAATCAGCCCCAGCATTTT.

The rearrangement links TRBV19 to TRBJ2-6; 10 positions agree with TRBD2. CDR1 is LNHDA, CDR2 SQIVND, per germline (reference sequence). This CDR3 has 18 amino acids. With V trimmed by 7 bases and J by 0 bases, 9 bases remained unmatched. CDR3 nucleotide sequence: TGTGCCAGTAAGAGCGGGGGGGCCGCTAACTCTGGGGCCAACGTCCTGACTTTC. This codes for CASKSGGAANSGANVLTF.

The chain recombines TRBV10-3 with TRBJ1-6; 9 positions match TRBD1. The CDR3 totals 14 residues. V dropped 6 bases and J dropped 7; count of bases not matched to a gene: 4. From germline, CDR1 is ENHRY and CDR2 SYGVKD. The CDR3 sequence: CAIRGTGQNSPLHF. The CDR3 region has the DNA TGTGCCATCAGGGGGACAGGGCAAAATTCACCCCTCCACTTT.

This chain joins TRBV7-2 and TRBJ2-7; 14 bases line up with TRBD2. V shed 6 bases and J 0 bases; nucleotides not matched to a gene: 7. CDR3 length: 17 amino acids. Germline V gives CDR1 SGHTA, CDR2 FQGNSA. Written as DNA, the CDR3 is TGTGCCAGCAGGTCGCCCGGGACTAGCGGGAGCTCCTACGAGCAGTACTTC. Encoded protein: CASRSPGTSGSSYEQYF.

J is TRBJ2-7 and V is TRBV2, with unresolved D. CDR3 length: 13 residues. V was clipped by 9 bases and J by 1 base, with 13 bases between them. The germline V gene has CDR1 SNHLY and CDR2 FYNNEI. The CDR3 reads CASHRAESYEQYF. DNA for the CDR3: TGTGCCAGTCACCGGGCCGAGTCCTACGAGCAGTACTTC.